This T cell receptor beta chain was sequenced for a study of blood T cell repertoires in COVID-19. Some clones are missing from TCRdb's copy, which holds only in-frame ones; the method was immunoSEQ multiplex PCR. This sample has roughly 230,000 clones; around 82% occur once, and the top ten carry around 3.7%. CDR3 size: 15 residues. Trimming at V came to 3 bases and at J to 5 bases, leaving 9 bases not matched to a gene. From germline, CDR1 is SGHVS and CDR2 FQNEAQ. This chain links TRBV7-8 with TRBJ2-7; 8 nucleotides align to TRBD1. This TCR was recovered from a man in his fifties who had recovered from COVID-19. The sequenced sample was PBMCs or T cells enriched from blood (not recorded which). The CDR3 region has the DNA TGTGCCAGCAGCTTTCCCTCAGGGGGCGCCGACGAGCAGTACTTC. Translated: CASSFPSGGADEQYF.